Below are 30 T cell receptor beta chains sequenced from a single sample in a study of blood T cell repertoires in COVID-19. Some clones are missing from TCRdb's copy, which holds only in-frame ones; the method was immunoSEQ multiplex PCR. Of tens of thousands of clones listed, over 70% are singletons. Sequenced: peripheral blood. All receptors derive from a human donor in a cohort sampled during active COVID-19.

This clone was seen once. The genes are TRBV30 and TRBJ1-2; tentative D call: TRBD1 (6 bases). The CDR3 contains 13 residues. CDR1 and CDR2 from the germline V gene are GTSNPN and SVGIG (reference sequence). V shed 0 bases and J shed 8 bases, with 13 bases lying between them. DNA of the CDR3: TGTGCCTGGAGTGTAATTGGGGGCGGGGGCTACACCTTC. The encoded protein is CAWSVIGGGGYTF. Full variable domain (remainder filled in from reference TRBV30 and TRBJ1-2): SQTIHQWPATLVQPVGSPLSLECTVEGTSNPNLYWYRQAAGRGLQLLFYSVGIGQISSEVPQNLSASRPQDRQFILSSKKLLLSDSGFYLCAWSVIGGGGYTFGSGTRLTVV.

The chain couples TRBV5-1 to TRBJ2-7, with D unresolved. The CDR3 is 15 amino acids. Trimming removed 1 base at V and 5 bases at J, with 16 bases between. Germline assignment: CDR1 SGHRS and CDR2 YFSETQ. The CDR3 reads CASSLLNTPPNEQYF. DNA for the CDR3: TGCGCCAGCAGCTTGTTGAACACCCCGCCCAACGAGCAGTACTTC.

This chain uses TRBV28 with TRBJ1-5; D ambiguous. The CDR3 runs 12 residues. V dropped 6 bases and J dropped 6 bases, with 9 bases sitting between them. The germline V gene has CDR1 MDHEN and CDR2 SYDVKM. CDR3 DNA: TGTGCCAGCAGCTACAGTTTTCAGCCCCAGCATTTT. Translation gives CASSYSFQPQHF.

The CDR3 nucleotides are TGTGCCAGTGGAGCACAGGGATCACCCCTCCACTTT. It specifies CASGAQGSPLHF. The chain recombines TRBV2 with TRBJ1-6, with D possibly matching TRBD1 (6 bases). The CDR3 sequence is 12 residues long. V lost 9 bases and J 10 bases, leaving 13 bases between the germline ends. Germline values: CDR1 SNHLY, CDR2 FYNNEI.

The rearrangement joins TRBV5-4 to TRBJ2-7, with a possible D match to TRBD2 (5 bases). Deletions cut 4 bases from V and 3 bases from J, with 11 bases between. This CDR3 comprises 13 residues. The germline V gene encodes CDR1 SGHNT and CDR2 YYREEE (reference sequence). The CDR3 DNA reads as TGTGCCAGCAGCCCGGGAACAGTCTACGAGCAGTACTTC. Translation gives CASSPGTVYEQYF.

The CDR3 sequence is CASSRFSGNYEQYF. The CDR3 bases are TGTGCCAGCAGCCGATTTAGCGGGAACTACGAGCAGTACTTC. The V call is TRBV3-1 (or the pseudogene TRBV3-2), the J call TRBJ2-7, with 8 nucleotides matching TRBD2. The CDR3 sequence is 14 residues long. CDR1 and CDR2 from the germline V gene are LGHDT and YNNKEL (reference sequence). The junction had 5 bases not matched to a gene; V was cut back by 4 bases and J by 3 bases.

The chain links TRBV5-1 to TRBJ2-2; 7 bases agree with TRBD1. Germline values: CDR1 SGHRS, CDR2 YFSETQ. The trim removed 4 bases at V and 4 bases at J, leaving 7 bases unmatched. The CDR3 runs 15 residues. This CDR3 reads CASSPNPGGTGELFF. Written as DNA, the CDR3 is TGCGCCAGCAGCCCAAATCCAGGGGGCACCGGGGAGCTGTTTTTT.

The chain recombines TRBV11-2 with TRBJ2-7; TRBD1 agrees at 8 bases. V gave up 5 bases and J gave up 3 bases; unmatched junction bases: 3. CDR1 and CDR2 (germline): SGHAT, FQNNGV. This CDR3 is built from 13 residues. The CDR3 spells CASSPTGGYEQYF. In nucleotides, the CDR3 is TGTGCCAGCAGCCCAACAGGGGGCTACGAGCAGTACTTC.

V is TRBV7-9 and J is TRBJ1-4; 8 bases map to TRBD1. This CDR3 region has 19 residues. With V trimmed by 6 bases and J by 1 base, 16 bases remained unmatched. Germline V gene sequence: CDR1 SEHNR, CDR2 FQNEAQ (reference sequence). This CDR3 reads CASSPLGTGLQGTNEKLFF. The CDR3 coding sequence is TGTGCCAGCAGTCCTTTGGGGACAGGCCTGCAAGGAACTAATGAAAAACTGTTTTTT.

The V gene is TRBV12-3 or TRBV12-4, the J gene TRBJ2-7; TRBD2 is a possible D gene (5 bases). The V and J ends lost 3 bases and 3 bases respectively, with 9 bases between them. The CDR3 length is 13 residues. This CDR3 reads CASSLEDGYEQYF. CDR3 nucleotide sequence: TGTGCCAGCAGTTTGGAGGACGGCTACGAGCAGTACTTC.

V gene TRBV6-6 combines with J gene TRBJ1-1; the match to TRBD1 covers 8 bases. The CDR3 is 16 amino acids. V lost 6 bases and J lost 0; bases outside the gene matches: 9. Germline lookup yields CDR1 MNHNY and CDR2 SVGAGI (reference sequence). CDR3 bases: TGTGCCAGCAGCCGACAGGGGACCCCCTTGAACACTGAAGCTTTCTTT. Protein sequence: CASSRQGTPLNTEAFF.

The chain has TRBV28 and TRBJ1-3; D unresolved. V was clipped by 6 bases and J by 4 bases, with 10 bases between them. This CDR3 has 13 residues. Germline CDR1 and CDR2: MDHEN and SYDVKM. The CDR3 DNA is TGTGCCAGCAGCCGTGACGGGGGAAACACCATATATTTT. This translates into CASSRDGGNTIYF.

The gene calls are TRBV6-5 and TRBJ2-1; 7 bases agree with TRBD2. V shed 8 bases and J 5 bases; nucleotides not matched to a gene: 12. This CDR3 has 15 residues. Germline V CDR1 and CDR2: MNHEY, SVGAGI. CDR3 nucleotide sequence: TGTGCCAGCGGGGTCTTATGGGGACTAAACAATGAGCAGTTCTTC. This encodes CASGVLWGLNNEQFF.

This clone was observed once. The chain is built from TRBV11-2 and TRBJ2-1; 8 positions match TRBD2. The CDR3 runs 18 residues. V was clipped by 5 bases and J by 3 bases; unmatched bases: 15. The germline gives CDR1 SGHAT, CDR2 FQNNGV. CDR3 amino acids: CASSEFPAGGGIYNEQFF. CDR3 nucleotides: TGTGCCAGCAGCGAATTCCCCGCCGGGGGGGGGATCTACAATGAGCAGTTCTTC.

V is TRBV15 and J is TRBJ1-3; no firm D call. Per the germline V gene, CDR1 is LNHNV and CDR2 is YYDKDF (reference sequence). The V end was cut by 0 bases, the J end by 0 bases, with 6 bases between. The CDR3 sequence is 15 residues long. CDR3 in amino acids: CATSRDLYSGNTIYF. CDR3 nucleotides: TGTGCCACCAGCAGAGATCTGTACTCTGGAAACACCATATATTTT.

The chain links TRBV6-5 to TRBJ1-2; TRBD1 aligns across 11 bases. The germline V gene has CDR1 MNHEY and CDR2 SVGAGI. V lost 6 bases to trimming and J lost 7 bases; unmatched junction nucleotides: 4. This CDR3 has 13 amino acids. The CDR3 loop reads CASSPDRGLGYTF. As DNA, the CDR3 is TGTGCCAGCAGCCCGGACAGGGGGCTTGGCTACACCTTC.

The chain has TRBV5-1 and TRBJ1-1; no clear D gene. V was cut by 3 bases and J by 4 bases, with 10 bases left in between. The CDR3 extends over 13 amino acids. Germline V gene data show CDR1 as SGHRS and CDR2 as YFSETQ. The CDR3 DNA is TGCGCCAGCAGCTCCCAGGTAGGCACTGAAGCTTTCTTT. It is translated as CASSSQVGTEAFF.

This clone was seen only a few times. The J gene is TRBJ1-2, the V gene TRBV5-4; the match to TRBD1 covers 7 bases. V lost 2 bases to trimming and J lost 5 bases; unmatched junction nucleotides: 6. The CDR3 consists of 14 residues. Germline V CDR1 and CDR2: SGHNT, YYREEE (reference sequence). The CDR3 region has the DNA TGTGCCAGCAGCTTCACCGGGACAGCTTATGGCTACACCTTC. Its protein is CASSFTGTAYGYTF.

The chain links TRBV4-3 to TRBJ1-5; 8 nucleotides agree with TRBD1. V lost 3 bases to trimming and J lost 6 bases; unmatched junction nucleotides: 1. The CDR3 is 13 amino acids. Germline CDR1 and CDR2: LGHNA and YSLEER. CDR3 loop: CASSQDRAQPQHF. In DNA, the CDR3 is TGCGCCAGCAGCCAGGACAGGGCTCAGCCCCAGCATTTT.

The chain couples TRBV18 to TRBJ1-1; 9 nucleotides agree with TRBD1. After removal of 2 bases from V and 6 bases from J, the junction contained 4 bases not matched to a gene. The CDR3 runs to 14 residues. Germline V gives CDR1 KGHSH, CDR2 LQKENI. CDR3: CASSPNRGPAEAFF. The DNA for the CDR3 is TGTGCCAGCTCACCAAACAGGGGGCCGGCTGAAGCTTTCTTT.

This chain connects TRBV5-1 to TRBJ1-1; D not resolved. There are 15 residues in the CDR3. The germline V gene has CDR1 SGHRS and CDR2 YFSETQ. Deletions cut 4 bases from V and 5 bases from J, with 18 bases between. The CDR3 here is CASSPQLGAGTEAFF. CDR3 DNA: TGCGCCAGCAGCCCACAACTCGGAGCGGGAACTGAAGCTTTCTTT. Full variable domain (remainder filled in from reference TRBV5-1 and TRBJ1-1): KAGVTQTPRYLIKTRGQQVTLSCSPISGHRSVSWYQQTPGQGLQFLFEYFSETQRNKGNFPGRFSGRQFSNSRSEMNVSTLELGDSALYLCASSPQLGAGTEAFFGQGTRLTVV.

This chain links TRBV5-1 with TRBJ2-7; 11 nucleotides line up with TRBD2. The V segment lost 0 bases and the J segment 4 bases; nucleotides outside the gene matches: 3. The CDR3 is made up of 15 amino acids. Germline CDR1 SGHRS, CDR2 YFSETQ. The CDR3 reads CASSLETSGGYEQYF. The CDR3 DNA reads TGCGCCAGCAGCTTGGAAACTAGCGGGGGTTACGAGCAGTACTTC.

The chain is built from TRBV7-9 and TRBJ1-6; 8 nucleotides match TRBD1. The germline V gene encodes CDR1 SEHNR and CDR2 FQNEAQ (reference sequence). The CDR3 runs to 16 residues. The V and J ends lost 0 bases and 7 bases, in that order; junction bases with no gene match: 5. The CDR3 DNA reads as TGTGCCAGCAGCTTAGCGCAGGGGGCAGGGAATTCACCCCTCCACTTT. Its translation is CASSLAQGAGNSPLHF. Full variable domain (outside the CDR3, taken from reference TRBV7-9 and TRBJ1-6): DTGVSQNPRHKITKRGQNVTFRCDPISEHNRLYWYRQTLGQGPEFLTYFQNEAQLEKSRLLSDRFSAERPKGSFSTLEIQRTEQGDSAMYLCASSLAQGAGNSPLHFGNGTRLTVT.

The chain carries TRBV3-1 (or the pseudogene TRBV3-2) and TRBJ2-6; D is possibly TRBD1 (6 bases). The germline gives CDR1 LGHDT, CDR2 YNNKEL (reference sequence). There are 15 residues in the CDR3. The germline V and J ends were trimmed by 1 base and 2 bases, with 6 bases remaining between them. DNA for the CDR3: TGTGCCAGCAGCCAAGCAGGGGCTGGGGCCAACGTCCTGACTTTC. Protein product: CASSQAGAGANVLTF.

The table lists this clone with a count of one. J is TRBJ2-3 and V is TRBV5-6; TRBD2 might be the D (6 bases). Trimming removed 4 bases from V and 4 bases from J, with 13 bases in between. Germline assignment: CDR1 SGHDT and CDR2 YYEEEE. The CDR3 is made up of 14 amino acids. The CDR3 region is CASSLTSGSDTQYF. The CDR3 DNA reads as TGTGCCAGCAGCCTGACTAGTGGGTCAGATACGCAGTATTTT.

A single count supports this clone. CDR3 residues: CASSLVGAGNTEAFF. CDR3 DNA: TGTGCCAGCAGCTTGGTAGGGGCAGGGAACACTGAAGCTTTCTTT. The chain recombines TRBV5-4 with TRBJ1-1; a weak D match, TRBD1 (5 bases). Germline V gene data show CDR1 as SGHNT and CDR2 as YYREEE (reference sequence). CDR3 size: 15 residues. Trimming removed 0 bases from V and 1 base from J, with 10 bases in between.

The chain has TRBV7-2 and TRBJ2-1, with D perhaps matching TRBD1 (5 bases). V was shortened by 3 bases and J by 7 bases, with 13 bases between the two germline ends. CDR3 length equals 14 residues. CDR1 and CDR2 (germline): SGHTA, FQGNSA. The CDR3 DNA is TGTGCCAGCAGCTTTTATCAGGGTGGGAATGAGCAGTTCTTC. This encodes CASSFYQGGNEQFF.

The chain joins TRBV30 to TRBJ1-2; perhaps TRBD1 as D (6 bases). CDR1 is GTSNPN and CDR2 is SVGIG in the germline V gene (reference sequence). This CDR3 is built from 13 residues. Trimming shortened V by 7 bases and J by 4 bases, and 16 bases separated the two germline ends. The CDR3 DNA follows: TGTGCCTCCCGAGGGGGGGCCAGCTATGGCTACACCTTC. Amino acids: CASRGGASYGYTF.

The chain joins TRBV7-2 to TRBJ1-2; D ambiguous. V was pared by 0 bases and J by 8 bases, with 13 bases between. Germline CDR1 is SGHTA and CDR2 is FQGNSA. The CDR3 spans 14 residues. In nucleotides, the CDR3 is TGTGCCAGCAGCTTAGCGACGGGATCTGGGGGCTACACCTTC. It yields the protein CASSLATGSGGYTF.

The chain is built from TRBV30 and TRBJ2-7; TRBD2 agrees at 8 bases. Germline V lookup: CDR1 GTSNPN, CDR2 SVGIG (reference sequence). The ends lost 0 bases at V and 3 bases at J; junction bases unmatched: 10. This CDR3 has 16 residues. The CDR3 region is CAWSVLPGLVIYEQYF. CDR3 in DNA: TGTGCCTGGAGTGTTCTCCCGGGACTAGTTATCTACGAGCAGTACTTC. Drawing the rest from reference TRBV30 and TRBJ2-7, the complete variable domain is SQTIHQWPATLVQPVGSPLSLECTVEGTSNPNLYWYRQAAGRGLQLLFYSVGIGQISSEVPQNLSASRPQDRQFILSSKKLLLSDSGFYLCAWSVLPGLVIYEQYFGPGTRLTVT.